This TCR beta chain originates from a study of blood T cell repertoires in COVID-19. Study overall: Specimens from acute and convalescent COVID-19 originated in the United States, Italy and Spain. Nucleic acid was either cDNA or gDNA, and it came from T cells, B-cell-depleted T cells, or PBMCs.

The V gene's germline CDR1 is SGHTA and CDR2 FQGNSA. The CDR3 sequence is 13 residues long. V lost 5 bases and J 4 bases, leaving 8 bases between the germline ends. As handled by the study authors: Estimation of nucleated cell counts was performed using reference gene primer amplification. Sequenced by immunoSEQ multiplex PCR; TCRdb stores in-frame clones only, minus some. Clonal size and the V and J genes are those of that table, whereas D and trimming came from the DNA. The sample consists of some 200,000 clones, about 80% of them appearing once. The sequence derives from a woman aged 40 to 49 with acute COVID-19. Sequencing input: PBMCs or T cells enriched from blood (not recorded which). J is TRBJ1-4 and V is TRBV7-2; a possible D gene is TRBD1 (5 bases). The CDR3 DNA reads TGTGCCAGCAGCGCAGGGATTAATGAAAAACTGTTTTTT. This sequence encodes CASSAGINEKLFF. The whole variable domain, remainder taken from reference TRBV7-2 and TRBJ1-4, is GAGVSQSPSNKVTEKGKDVELRCDPISGHTALYWYRQSLGQGLEFLIYFQGNSAPDKSGLPSDRFSAERTGGSVSTLTIQRTQQEDSAVYLCASSAGINEKLFFGSGTQLSVL.